This T cell receptor beta chain was sequenced in a study of T cell responses to AZD1222 COVID-19 vaccine. Study at large: Second doses were pooled across both intervals (about 4 or about 12 weeks).

Regarding this clone: Its cognate antigen is unknown.

The method was immunoSEQ multiplex PCR; TCRdb's version includes in-frame clones alone and lacks a portion of them. Of 110,000 to 150,000 clones in the sample, approximately 94% were seen once. Study conclusions and caveats: Dominant CD4 TCR responses targeted spike regions 160-218 and 743-854. Baseline seropositivity characterized only six AZD1222 recipients. The study reported that nearly half of spike-specific TCRs target unmutated variant regions.

CDR3 length equals 14 residues. Per the germline V gene, CDR1 is LNHNV and CDR2 is YYDKDF (reference sequence). Trimming removed 9 bases from V and 2 bases from J, with 16 bases in between. This receptor was identified in an adult in good health. The sample here was peripheral blood, taken on day 0 of AZD1222 vaccination. The chain couples TRBV15 to TRBJ2-5; D is undetermined. The CDR3 DNA reads TGTGCCACTACTCCCGGTGGTTTACAAGAGACCCAGTACTTC. This codes for CATTPGGLQETQYF.